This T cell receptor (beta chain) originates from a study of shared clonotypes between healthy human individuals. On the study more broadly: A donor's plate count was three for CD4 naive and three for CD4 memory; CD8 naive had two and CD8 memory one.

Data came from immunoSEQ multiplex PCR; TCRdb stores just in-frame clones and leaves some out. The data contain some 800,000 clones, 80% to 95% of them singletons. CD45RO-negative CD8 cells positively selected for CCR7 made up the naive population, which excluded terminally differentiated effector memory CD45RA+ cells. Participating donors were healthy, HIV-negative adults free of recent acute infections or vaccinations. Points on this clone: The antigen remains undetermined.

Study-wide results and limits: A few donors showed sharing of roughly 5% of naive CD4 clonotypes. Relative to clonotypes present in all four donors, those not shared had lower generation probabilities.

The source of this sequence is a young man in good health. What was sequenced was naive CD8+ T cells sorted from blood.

The CDR3 DNA sequence: TGTGCCAGCATCCCGCGGGTGACTCGCACAGATACGCAGTATTTT. Amino acids: CASIPRVTRTDTQYF. The chain combines TRBV6-1 with TRBJ2-3; D is perhaps TRBD2 (5 bases). The CDR3 loop spans 15 amino acids. V dropped 7 bases and J dropped 1 base, with 15 bases sitting between them. CDR1 MNHNS and CDR2 SASEGT come from the germline V gene.